The 10 T cell receptor beta chains presented below share a single source sample, sequenced in a study of kidney transplant recipient with SARS-CoV-2 infection. MiXCR was run by TCRdb on the reads, yielding one entry per CDR3 protein. The sample carries 200,000 to 300,000 distinct CDR3 sequences, around 26% recorded once. The specimen comprised a blood sample, sampled at baseline and between days 110 and 120 from a kidney transplant recipient. These receptors were obtained from a male patient aged 30 to 40 who had COVID-19 and was a kidney transplant recipient. These T cells may partly come from the graft donor.

At least ten counts were recorded for this clonotype. The chain carries TRBV20-1 and TRBJ1-4; no firm D call. CDR1 and CDR2 from the germline V gene are DFQATT and SNEGSKA (reference sequence). The CDR3 has 14 residues. V was clipped by 4 bases and J by 5 bases, with 14 bases between them. The CDR3 sequence is CSAKLNWANEKLFF. CDR3 nucleotides: TGCAGTGCTAAGCTCAATTGGGCCAATGAAAAACTGTTTTTT.

This clonotype appeared many times. The chain is built from TRBV28 and TRBJ2-7, with TRBD1 matching 10 bases. V lost 6 bases, J lost 1 base, and 6 bases stayed unmatched. Germline CDR1 and CDR2: MDHEN and SYDVKM. The CDR3 runs to 15 residues. CDR3 nucleotide sequence: TGTGCCAGCAGGTACCCGGGACAGGGGTCCTACGAGCAGTACTTC. It specifies CASRYPGQGSYEQYF.

Concerning this clonotype: With a much larger clone just one base away, this may be a read error. The chain links TRBV2 to TRBJ1-4, with D possibly TRBD1 on 6 matching bases. Germline V lookup: CDR1 SNHLY, CDR2 FYNNEI. The CDR3 runs to 14 residues. With 10 bases removed from V and 5 bases from J, the gap between germline ends came to 17 bases. This CDR3 is CANRRTAVNEKLFF. The CDR3 DNA sequence: TGTGCCAACAGGCGGACAGCTGTAAATGAAAAACTGTTTTTT.

This clonotype was counted only a few times. The gene calls are TRBV20-1 and TRBJ2-1; 11 bases agree with TRBD2. The CDR3 contains 14 residues. Germline V CDR1 and CDR2: DFQATT, SNEGSKA (reference sequence). With 3 bases clipped from V and 5 bases from J, the junction kept 3 bases outside the gene matches. Here the CDR3 reads CSARGLAENNEQFF. As DNA, the CDR3 is TGCAGTGCTAGGGGACTAGCGGAAAACAATGAGCAGTTCTTC.

This clonotype occurred many times. The rearrangement links TRBV6-5 to TRBJ2-7; TRBD1 is a possible D gene (6 bases). This CDR3 region has 13 residues. Germline CDR1 is MNHEY and CDR2 is SVGAGI. Trimming took off 4 bases at V and 2 bases at J, with 9 bases between the two ends. The CDR3: CASSSRTAYEQYF. Here the CDR3 DNA reads TGTGCCAGCAGTTCCAGGACAGCCTACGAGCAGTACTTC.

This clonotype occurred many times. The chain couples TRBV7-8 to TRBJ1-5; 8 positions agree with TRBD1. The CDR3 spans 14 residues. Germline V gene sequence: CDR1 SGHVS, CDR2 FQNEAQ. The trim removed 7 bases at V and 4 bases at J, leaving 6 bases unmatched. CDR3 residues: CASTLGQENQPQHF. In nucleotides, the CDR3 is TGTGCCAGCACCTTGGGACAGGAGAATCAGCCCCAGCATTTT. The full variable domain, its missing parts supplied by reference TRBV7-8 and TRBJ1-5, is GAGVSQSPRYKVAKRGQDVALRCDPISGHVSLFWYQQALGQGPEFLTYFQNEAQLDKSGLPSDRFFAERPEGSVSTLKIQRTQQEDSAVYLCASTLGQENQPQHFGDGTRLSIL.

This sequence joins TRBV29-1 and TRBJ2-1; perhaps TRBD2 as D (5 bases). With 5 bases removed from V and 7 bases from J, the gap between germline ends came to 15 bases. Germline V gene data show CDR1 as SQVTM and CDR2 as ANQGSEA. The CDR3 has 13 amino acids. CDR3 nucleotides: TGCAGCGTTTGGACTGGCGGGTCTAATGAGCAGTTCTTC. It encodes CSVWTGGSNEQFF.

The sample holds many counts of this clonotype. The rearrangement uses TRBV7-2 and TRBJ1-1; tentative D call: TRBD1 (6 bases). The germline V gene has CDR1 SGHTA and CDR2 FQGNSA. V shed 5 bases and J shed 0 bases, with 25 bases lying between them. The CDR3 spans 19 residues. The CDR3 region has the DNA TGTGCCAGCAGCCGGAGGACAGTAAAGGGTAGGGGAATGAACACTGAAGCTTTCTTT. Protein sequence: CASSRRTVKGRGMNTEAFF.

This clonotype was seen at least ten times. The chain uses TRBV18 and TRBJ2-1; 7 bases are a match to TRBD1. CDR1 KGHSH and CDR2 LQKENI come from the germline V gene. V dropped 2 bases and J dropped 6; count of bases not matched to a gene: 4. The CDR3 is made up of 14 amino acids. DNA of the CDR3: TGTGCCAGCTCACCAGGGACAGTAGGCAATGAGCAGTTCTTC. This sequence encodes CASSPGTVGNEQFF.

Of note for this clonotype: Since a much larger clone is just one base distant, this may be a read error. The chain couples TRBV11-2 to TRBJ1-1, with a weak D call TRBD1 (6 bases). The germline gives CDR1 SGHAT, CDR2 FQNNGV. Trimming pared 3 bases from V and 4 bases from J, leaving 21 bases between. The CDR3 runs 17 residues. The CDR3 region is CASSFNRRGARGTEAFF. The CDR3 coding sequence is TGTGCCAGCAGCTTTAACAGACGGGGGGCCCGGGGCACTGAAGCTTTCTTT.